This T cell receptor (beta chain) comes out of a study of beta chain features in type 1 diabetes. V was pared by 3 bases and J by 4 bases, with 7 bases of the junction left unmatched. Germline V gives CDR1 SGHTA, CDR2 FQGNSA. This CDR3 comprises 15 residues. The collection from each donor was one heparinised blood draw averaging roughly 100 mL. Of the isolated RNA, all was reverse transcribed, and so the sequenced material was expressed TCRB transcripts. Sequencing was performed with immunoSEQ multiplex PCR; in TCRdb, only in-frame clones are kept and a portion is missing. The sample includes approximately 120,000 clones, under 40% of them seen just once.

The source of this sequence is a woman aged 18-29 years in good health. The specimen sequenced was stem cell memory CD4+ T cells from blood. The V call is TRBV7-2, the J call TRBJ2-3; TRBD1 agrees at 7 bases. The CDR3 loop is CASSFRTGFADTQYF. In DNA form, the CDR3 reads TGTGCCAGCAGCTTCCGGACAGGATTTGCAGATACGCAGTATTTT. Based on the CDR3 plus reference TRBV7-2 and TRBJ2-3, the full variable domain is GAGVSQSPSNKVTEKGKDVELRCDPISGHTALYWYRQSLGQGLEFLIYFQGNSAPDKSGLPSDRFSAERTGGSVSTLTIQRTQQEDSAVYLCASSFRTGFADTQYFGPGTRLTVL.